These T cell receptor beta chains were read from a single sample in a study of cytomegalovirus exposure and HLA in healthy donors. The method was immunoSEQ multiplex PCR; TCRdb's version includes in-frame clones alone and lacks a portion of them. The sample yields roughly 65,000 clones, roughly nine tenths seen once. The sequenced sample was PBMCs. The receptor source for this set is a young man in good health and CMV-seronegative. CDR3s include the opening cysteine and the closing phenylalanine or tryptophan. A D gene is named only where the DNA matches it firmly. Not all rows give a size; the values are once, few, many and, for expanded clones, a class.

abundance: -; j_gene: TRBJ1-5; d_gene: -; v_gene: TRBV7-8; CDR3aa: CASSLRGNQPQHF; CDR3nt: TGTGCCAGCAGCTTACGGGGCAATCAGCCCCAGCATTTT
abundance: -; j_gene: TRBJ2-1; d_gene: TRBD1; v_gene: TRBV28; CDR3aa: CASSLFEKGQGTGQFF; CDR3nt: TGTGCCAGCAGTTTATTCGAAAAAGGACAGGGTACTGGGCAGTTCTTC
abundance: -; j_gene: TRBJ1-2; d_gene: -; v_gene: TRBV28; CDR3aa: CASSLFLSGSGDNYGYTF; CDR3nt: -
abundance: -; j_gene: TRBJ1-5; d_gene: -; v_gene: TRBV4-2; CDR3aa: CASSQDYGGGDQPQHF; CDR3nt: TGTGCCAGCAGCCAAGATTATGGCGGGGGGGATCAGCCCCAGCATTTT
abundance: -; j_gene: TRBJ1-2; d_gene: TRBD1; v_gene: TRBV9; CDR3aa: CASSRDSSYGYTF; CDR3nt: TGTGCCAGCAGCAGGGACAGTTCCTATGGCTACACCTTC
abundance: -; j_gene: TRBJ1-1; d_gene: -; v_gene: TRBV6-5; CDR3aa: CASSYSFGGGTEAFF; CDR3nt: TGTGCCAGCAGTTACTCGTTCGGGGGGGGCACTGAAGCTTTCTTT
abundance: -; j_gene: TRBJ2-2; d_gene: -; v_gene: TRBV9; CDR3aa: CASSAHTNTGELFF; CDR3nt: TGTGCCAGCAGCGCACATACGAACACCGGGGAGCTGTTTTTT
abundance: -; j_gene: TRBJ2-7; d_gene: TRBD2; v_gene: TRBV5-1; CDR3aa: CASSLQAGGIYEQYF; CDR3nt: TGCGCCAGCAGCTTACAAGCGGGGGGGATCTACGAGCAGTACTTC
abundance: few; j_gene: TRBJ2-1; d_gene: -; v_gene: TRBV6-6; CDR3aa: CASREGRDEQFF; CDR3nt: TGTGCCAGCAGGGAGGGACGGGATGAGCAGTTCTTC
abundance: -; j_gene: TRBJ1-4; d_gene: TRBD1; v_gene: TRBV9; CDR3aa: CASSPGTAEKLFF; CDR3nt: TGTGCCAGCAGCCCCGGGACAGCTGAAAAACTGTTTTTT
abundance: few; j_gene: TRBJ1-1; d_gene: -; v_gene: TRBV7-3; CDR3aa: CASSFAGVGTEAFF; CDR3nt: TGTGCCAGCAGCTTCGCCGGGGTCGGAACTGAAGCTTTCTTT
abundance: -; j_gene: TRBJ2-6; d_gene: -; v_gene: TRBV5-1; CDR3aa: CASHSRNLSGANVLTF; CDR3nt: TGCGCCAGCCACTCGCGGAACCTCTCTGGGGCCAACGTCCTGACTTTC
abundance: -; j_gene: TRBJ2-2; d_gene: TRBD1; v_gene: TRBV11-2; CDR3aa: CASSLSKAGGTGELFF; CDR3nt: TGTGCCAGCAGCTTATCCAAGGCAGGGGGCACCGGGGAGCTGTTTTTT
abundance: few; j_gene: TRBJ2-7; d_gene: -; v_gene: TRBV27; CDR3aa: CASSWGLSYEQYF; CDR3nt: TGTGCCAGCAGTTGGGGACTCTCCTACGAGCAGTACTTC
abundance: -; j_gene: TRBJ2-1; d_gene: -; v_gene: TRBV5-4; CDR3aa: CASSLTTHVGEQFF; CDR3nt: TGTGCCAGCAGCTTGACTACTCACGTAGGTGAGCAGTTCTTC
abundance: -; j_gene: TRBJ1-5; d_gene: TRBD1; v_gene: TRBV27; CDR3aa: CASSSLDRGRGLGNQPQHF; CDR3nt: TGTGCCAGCAGTTCCCTCGACAGGGGGCGCGGGTTGGGCAATCAGCCCCAGCATTTT
abundance: -; j_gene: TRBJ2-3; d_gene: -; v_gene: TRBV6-4; CDR3aa: CASSDSTTDTQYF; CDR3nt: TGTGCCAGCAGTGACTCGACAACAGATACGCAGTATTTT
abundance: -; j_gene: TRBJ1-4; d_gene: TRBD1; v_gene: TRBV15; CDR3aa: CATSRDKGQGKKLFF; CDR3nt: TGTGCCACCAGCAGAGATAAGGGACAGGGTAAAAAACTGTTTTTT
abundance: -; j_gene: TRBJ1-1; d_gene: TRBD1; v_gene: TRBV30; CDR3aa: CACQERDRGLVAFF; CDR3nt: TGTGCCTGCCAAGAACGAGACAGGGGGCTCGTAGCTTTCTTT
abundance: -; j_gene: TRBJ2-7; d_gene: TRBD1; v_gene: TRBV6-1; CDR3aa: CASRMSPGQGYEQYF; CDR3nt: TGTGCCAGCAGAATGTCTCCGGGACAGGGATACGAGCAGTACTTC